This T cell receptor (beta chain) is drawn from a study of brain metastases from non-small cell lung cancer. Study-wide results and limits: Brain metastases shared most TCR repertoire with primaries, with sparse T cells. In about 60% of brain metastases, T-cell clones were expanded compared with matched primary tumors.

Assay: immunoSEQ multiplex PCR; the TCRdb copy retains only in-frame clones and omits some. Of 2,500 to 3,000 clones in the sample, about four fifths were seen once. CDR3 size: 14 residues. Trimming took off 5 bases at V and 10 bases at J, with 15 bases between the two ends. CDR1 and CDR2 (germline): LNHDA, SQIVND (reference sequence). For this clone: Its target is unknown.

Input material: tissue from a brain metastasis. The receptor comes from a donor at least 40 years old with non-small cell lung cancer. V usage is TRBV19 and J usage is TRBJ1-6; no clear D. CDR3 loop: CASSSGNKVSPLHF. For the CDR3, the DNA is TGTGCCAGTAGTTCGGGGAATAAGGTGTCACCCCTCCACTTT.